This T cell receptor beta chain derives from a study of T cell changes during pregnancy in multiple sclerosis. Looked up from germline, CDR1 is SGHRS and CDR2 is YFSETQ. This CDR3 has 16 amino acids. Trimming cost V 4 bases and J 0 bases; bases outside gene matches: 7. Using immunoSEQ multiplex PCR, the repertoire was profiled, and TCRdb retains in-frame clones only, with some absent. The sample lists about 40,000 clones; about 90% were seen once. The rearrangement joins TRBV5-1 to TRBJ1-3; the match to TRBD1 covers 7 bases. Sample: CD4+ T cells from peripheral blood mononuclear cells, taken before pregnancy. The source is a female donor with multiple sclerosis, enrolled in a pregnancy study. In DNA, the CDR3 is TGCGCCAGCAGCCAGGCCACAGGGGACTCTGGAAACACCATATATTTT. Translated: CASSQATGDSGNTIYF.